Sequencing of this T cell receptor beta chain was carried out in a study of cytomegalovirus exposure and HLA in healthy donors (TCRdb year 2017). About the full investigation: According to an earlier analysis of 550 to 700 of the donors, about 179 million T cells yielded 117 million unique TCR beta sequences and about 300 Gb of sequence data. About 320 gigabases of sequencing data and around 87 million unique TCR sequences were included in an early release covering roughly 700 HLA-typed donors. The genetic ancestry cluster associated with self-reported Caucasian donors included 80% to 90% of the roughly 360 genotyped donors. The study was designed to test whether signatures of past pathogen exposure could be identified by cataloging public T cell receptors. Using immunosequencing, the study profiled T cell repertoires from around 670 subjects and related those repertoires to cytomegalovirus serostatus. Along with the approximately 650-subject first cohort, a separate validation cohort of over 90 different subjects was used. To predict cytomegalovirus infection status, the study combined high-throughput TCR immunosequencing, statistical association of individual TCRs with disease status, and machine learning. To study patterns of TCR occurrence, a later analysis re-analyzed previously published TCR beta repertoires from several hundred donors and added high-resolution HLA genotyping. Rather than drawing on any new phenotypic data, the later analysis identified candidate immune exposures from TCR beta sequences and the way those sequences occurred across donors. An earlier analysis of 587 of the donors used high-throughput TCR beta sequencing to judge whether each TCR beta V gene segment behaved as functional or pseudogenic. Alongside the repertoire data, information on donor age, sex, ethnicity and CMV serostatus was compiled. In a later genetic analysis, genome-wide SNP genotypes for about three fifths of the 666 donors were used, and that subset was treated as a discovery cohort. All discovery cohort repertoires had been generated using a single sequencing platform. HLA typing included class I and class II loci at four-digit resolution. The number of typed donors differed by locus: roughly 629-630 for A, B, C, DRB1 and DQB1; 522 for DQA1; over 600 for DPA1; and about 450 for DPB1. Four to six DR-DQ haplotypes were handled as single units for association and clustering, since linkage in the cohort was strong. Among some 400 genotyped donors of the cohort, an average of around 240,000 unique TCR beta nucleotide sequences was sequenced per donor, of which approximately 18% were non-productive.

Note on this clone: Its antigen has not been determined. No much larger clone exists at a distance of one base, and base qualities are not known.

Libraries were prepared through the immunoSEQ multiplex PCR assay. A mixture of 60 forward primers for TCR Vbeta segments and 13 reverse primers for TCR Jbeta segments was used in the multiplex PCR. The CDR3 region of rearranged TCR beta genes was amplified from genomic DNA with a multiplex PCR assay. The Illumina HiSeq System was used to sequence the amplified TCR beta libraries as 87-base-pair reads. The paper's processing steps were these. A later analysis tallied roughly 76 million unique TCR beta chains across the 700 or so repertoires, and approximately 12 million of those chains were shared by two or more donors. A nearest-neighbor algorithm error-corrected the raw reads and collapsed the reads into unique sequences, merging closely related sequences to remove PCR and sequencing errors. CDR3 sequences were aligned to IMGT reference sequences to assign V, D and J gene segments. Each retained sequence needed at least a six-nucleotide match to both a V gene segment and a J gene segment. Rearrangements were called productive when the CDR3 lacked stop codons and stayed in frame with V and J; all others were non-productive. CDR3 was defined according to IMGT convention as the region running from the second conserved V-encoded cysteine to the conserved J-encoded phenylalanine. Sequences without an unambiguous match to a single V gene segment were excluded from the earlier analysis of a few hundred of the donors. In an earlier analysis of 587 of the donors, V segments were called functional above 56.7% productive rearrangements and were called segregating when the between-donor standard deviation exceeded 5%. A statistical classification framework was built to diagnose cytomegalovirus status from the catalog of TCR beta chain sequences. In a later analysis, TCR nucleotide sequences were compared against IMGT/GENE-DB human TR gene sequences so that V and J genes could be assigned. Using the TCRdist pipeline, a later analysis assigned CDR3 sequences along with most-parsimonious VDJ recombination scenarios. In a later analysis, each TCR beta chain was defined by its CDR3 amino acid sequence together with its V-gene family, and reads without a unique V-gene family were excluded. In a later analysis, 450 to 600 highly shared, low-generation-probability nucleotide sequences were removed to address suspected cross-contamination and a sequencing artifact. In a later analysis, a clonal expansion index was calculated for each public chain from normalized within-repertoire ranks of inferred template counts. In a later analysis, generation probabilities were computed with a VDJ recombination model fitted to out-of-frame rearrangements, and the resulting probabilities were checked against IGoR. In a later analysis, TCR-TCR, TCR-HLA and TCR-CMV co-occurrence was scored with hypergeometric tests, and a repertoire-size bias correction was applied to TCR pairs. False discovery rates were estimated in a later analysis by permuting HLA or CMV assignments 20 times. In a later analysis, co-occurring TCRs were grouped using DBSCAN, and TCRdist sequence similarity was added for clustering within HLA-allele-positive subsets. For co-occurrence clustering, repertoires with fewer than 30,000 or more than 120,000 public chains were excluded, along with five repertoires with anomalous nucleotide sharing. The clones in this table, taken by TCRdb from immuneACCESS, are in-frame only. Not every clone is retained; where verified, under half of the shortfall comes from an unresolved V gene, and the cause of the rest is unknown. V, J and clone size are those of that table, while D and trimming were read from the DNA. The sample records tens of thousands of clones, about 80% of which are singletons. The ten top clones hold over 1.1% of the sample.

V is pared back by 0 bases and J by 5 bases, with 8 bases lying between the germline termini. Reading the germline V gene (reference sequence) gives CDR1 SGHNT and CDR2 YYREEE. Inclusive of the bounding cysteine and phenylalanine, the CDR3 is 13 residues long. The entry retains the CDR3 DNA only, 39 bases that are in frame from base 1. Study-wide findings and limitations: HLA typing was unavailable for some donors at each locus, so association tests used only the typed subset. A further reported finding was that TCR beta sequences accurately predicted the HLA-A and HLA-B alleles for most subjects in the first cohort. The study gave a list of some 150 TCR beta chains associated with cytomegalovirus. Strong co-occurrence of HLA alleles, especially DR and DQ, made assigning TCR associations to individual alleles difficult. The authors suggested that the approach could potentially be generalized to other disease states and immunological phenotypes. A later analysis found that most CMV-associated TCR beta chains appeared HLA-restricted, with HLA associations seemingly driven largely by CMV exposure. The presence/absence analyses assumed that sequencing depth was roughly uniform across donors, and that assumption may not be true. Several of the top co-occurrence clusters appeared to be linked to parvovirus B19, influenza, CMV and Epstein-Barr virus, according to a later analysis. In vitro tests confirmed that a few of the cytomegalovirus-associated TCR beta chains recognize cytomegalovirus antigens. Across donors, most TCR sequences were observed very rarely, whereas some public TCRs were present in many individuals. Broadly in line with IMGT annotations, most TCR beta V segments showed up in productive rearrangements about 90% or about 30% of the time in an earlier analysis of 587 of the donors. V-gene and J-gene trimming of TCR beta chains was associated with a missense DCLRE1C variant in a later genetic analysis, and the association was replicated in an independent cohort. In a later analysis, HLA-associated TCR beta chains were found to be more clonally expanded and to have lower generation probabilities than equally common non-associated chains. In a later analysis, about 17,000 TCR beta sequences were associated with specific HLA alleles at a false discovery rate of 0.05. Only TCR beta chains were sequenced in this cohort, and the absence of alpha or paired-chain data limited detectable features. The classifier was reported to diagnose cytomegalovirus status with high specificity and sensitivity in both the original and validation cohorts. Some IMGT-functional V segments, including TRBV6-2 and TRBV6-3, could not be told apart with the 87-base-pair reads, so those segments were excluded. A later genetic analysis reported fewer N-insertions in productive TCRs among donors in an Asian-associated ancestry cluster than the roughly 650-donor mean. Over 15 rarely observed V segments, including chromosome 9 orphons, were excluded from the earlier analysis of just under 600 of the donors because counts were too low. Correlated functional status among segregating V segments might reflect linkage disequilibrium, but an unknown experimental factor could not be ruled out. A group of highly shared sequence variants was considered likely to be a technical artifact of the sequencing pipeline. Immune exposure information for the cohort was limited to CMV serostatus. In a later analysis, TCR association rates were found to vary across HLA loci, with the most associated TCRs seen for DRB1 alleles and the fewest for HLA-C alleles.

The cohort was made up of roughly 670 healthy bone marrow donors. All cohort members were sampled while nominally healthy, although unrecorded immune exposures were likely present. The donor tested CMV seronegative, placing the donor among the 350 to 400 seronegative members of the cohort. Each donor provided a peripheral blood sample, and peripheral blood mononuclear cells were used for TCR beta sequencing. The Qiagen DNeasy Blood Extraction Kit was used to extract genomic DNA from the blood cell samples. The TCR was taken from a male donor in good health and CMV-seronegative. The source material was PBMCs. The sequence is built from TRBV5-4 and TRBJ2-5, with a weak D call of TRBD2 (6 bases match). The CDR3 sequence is CASSLAGRETQYF. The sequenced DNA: TGTGCCAGCAGCTTGGCGGGGAGGGAGACCCAGTACTTC.